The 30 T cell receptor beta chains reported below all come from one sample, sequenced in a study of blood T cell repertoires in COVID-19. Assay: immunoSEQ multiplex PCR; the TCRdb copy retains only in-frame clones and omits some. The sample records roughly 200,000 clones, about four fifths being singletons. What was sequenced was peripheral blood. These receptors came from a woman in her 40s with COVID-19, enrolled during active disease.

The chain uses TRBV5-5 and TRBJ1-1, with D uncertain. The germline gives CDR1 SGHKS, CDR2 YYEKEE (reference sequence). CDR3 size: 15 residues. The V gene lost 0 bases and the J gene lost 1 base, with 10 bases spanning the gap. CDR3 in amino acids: CASSLEPGSNTEAFF. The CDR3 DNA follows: TGTGCCAGCAGCTTGGAGCCAGGATCGAACACTGAAGCTTTCTTT.

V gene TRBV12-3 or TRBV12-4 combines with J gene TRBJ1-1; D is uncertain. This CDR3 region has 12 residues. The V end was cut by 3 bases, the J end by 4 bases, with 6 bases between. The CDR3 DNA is TGTGCCAGCAGTTTTAGCGGCACTGAAGCTTTCTTT. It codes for CASSFSGTEAFF.

The CDR3 region has the DNA TGTGCCAGCAAAAGGACATTTCAGAACACTGAAGCTTTCTTT. Translation: CASKRTFQNTEAFF. The genes are TRBV6-5 and TRBJ1-1, with a tentative D call TRBD1 (5 bases). CDR1 MNHEY and CDR2 SVGAGI come from the germline V gene. V dropped 7 bases and J dropped 1 base, with 13 bases sitting between them. CDR3 size: 14 residues.

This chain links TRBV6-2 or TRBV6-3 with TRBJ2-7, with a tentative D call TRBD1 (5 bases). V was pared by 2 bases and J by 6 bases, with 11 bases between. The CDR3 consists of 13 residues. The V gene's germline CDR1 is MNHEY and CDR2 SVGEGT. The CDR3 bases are TGTGCCAGCAGTTACGTAGGGGTACGCGAGCAGTACTTC. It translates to CASSYVGVREQYF.

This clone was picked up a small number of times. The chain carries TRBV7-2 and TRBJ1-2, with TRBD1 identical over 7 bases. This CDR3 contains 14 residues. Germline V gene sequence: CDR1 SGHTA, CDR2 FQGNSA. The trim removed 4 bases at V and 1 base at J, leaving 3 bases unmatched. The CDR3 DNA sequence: TGTGCCAGCAGCTCGGGACAGCTTAACTATGGCTACACCTTC. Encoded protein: CASSSGQLNYGYTF.

This CDR3 reads CASNPRAGGNSPLHF. CDR3 in DNA: TGTGCCAGCAATCCTCGGGCAGGGGGAAATTCACCCCTCCACTTT. J is TRBJ1-6 and V is TRBV5-6; 7 bases are shared with TRBD1. V gave up 6 bases and J gave up 7 bases; unmatched junction bases: 10. The germline CDR1 and CDR2 sequences are SGHDT and YYEEEE. The CDR3 runs 15 residues.

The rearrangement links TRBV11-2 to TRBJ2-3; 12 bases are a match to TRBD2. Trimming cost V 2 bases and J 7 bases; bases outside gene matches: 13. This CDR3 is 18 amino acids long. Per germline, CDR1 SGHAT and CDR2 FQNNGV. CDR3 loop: CASSLPGGTSGGLNTQYF. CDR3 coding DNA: TGTGCCAGCAGCTTACCCGGAGGTACTAGCGGGGGGCTAAATACGCAGTATTTT.

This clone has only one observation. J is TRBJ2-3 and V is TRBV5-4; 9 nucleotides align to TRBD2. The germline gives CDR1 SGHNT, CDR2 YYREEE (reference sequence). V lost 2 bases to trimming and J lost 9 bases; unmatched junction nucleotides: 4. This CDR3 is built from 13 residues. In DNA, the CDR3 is TGTGCCAGCAGCTTTAGACTAGCGGACACGCAGTATTTT. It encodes CASSFRLADTQYF.

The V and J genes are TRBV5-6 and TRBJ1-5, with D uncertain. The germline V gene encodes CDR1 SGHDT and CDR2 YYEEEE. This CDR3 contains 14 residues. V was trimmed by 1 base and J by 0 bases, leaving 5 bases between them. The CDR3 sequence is CASSLLYSNQPQHF. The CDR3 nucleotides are TGTGCCAGCAGCTTGCTGTATAGCAATCAGCCCCAGCATTTT.

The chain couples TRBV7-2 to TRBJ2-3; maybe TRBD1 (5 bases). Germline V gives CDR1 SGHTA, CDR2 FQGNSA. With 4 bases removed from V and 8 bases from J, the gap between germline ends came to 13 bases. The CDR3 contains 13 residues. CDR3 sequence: CASSSPPRGTQYF. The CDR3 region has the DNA TGTGCCAGCAGCTCCCCCCCTAGGGGTACGCAGTATTTT.

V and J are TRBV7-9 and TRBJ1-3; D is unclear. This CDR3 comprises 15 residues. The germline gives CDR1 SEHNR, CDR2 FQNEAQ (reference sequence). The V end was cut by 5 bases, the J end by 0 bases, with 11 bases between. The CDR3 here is CASSPPIPSGNTIYF. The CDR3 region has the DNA TGTGCCAGCAGCCCCCCTATCCCCTCTGGAAACACCATATATTTT.

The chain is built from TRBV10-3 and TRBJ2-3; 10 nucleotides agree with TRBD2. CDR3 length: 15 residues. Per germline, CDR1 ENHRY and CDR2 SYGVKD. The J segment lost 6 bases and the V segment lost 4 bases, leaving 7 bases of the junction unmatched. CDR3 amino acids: CAISGEASGSDTQYF. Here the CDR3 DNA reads TGTGCCATCAGTGGAGAGGCTAGCGGGAGTGATACGCAGTATTTT.

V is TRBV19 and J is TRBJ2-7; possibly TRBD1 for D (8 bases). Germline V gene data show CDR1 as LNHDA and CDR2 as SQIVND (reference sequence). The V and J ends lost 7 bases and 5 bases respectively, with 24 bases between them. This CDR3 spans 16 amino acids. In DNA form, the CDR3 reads TGTGCCAGTACCCAAGGGGGAGGGACAGGTCTCAACGAGCAGTACTTC. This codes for CASTQGGGTGLNEQYF. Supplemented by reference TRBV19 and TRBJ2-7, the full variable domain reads DGGITQSPKYLFRKEGQNVTLSCEQNLNHDAMYWYRQDPGQGLRLIYYSQIVNDFQKGDIAEGYSVSREKKESFPLTVTSAQKNPTAFYLCASTQGGGTGLNEQYFGPGTRLTVT.

DNA for the CDR3: TGTGCCAGCAGCTTAGGGTTCGGGTCCCAAGAGACCCAGTACTTC. It specifies CASSLGFGSQETQYF. The rearrangement uses TRBV11-3 and TRBJ2-5; D ambiguous. The CDR3 has 15 residues. Trimming removed 1 base from V and 1 base from J, with 10 bases in between. Germline CDR1 SGHNT, CDR2 YENEEA. Full variable domain (outside the CDR3, taken from reference TRBV11-3 and TRBJ2-5): EAGVVQSPRYKIIEKKQPVAFWCNPISGHNTLYWYLQNLGQGPELLIRYENEEAVDDSQLPKDRFSAERLKGVDSTLKIQPAELGDSAVYLCASSLGFGSQETQYFGPGTRLLVL.

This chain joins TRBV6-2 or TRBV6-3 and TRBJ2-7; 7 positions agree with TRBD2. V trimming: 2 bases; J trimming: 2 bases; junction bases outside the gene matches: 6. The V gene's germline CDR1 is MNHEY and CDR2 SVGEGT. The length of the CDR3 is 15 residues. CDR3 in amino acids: CASSYGLVGPYEQYF. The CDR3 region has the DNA TGTGCCAGCAGTTACGGACTAGTTGGTCCCTACGAGCAGTACTTC.

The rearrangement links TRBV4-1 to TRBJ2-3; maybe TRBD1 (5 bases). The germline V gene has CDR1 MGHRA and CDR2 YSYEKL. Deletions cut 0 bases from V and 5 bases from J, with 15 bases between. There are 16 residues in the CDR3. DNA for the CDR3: TGCGCCAGCAGCCAAGACTTCATAGGGGTACGAGATACGCAGTATTTT. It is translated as CASSQDFIGVRDTQYF.

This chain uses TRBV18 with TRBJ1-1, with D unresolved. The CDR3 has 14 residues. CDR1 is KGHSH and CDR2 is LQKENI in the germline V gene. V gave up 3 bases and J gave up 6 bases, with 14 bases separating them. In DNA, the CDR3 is TGTGCCAGCTCACCGCCGGGGAGGGTGGCTGAAGCTTTCTTT. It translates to CASSPPGRVAEAFF.

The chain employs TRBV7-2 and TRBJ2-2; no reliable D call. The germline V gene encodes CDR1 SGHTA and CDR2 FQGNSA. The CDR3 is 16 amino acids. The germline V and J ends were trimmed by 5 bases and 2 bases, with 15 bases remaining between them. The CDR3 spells CASSPSPNRNTGELFF. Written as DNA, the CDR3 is TGTGCCAGCAGCCCCTCACCAAATAGAAACACCGGGGAGCTGTTTTTT. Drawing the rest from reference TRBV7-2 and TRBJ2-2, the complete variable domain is GAGVSQSPSNKVTEKGKDVELRCDPISGHTALYWYRQSLGQGLEFLIYFQGNSAPDKSGLPSDRFSAERTGGSVSTLTIQRTQQEDSAVYLCASSPSPNRNTGELFFGEGSRLTVL.

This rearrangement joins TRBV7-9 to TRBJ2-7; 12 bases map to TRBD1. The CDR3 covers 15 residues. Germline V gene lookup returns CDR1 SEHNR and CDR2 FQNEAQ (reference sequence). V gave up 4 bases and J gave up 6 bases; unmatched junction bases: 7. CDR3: CASSSGTGGRFEQYF. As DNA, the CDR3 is TGTGCCAGCAGCTCAGGGACAGGGGGCCGGTTCGAGCAGTACTTC.

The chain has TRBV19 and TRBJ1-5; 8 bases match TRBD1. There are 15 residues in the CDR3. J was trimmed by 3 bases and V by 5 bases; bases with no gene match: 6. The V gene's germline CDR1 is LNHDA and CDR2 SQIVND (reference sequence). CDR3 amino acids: CASSGTGGPNQPQHF. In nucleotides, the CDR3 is TGTGCCAGTAGTGGTACAGGGGGTCCCAATCAGCCCCAGCATTTT.

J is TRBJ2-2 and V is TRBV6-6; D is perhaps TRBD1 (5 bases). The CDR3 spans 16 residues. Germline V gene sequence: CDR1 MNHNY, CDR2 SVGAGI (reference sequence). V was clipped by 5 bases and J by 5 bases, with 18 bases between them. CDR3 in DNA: TGTGCCAGCAGTCCCCAGGACGCCAGGGTGACCGGGGAGCTGTTTTTT. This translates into CASSPQDARVTGELFF.

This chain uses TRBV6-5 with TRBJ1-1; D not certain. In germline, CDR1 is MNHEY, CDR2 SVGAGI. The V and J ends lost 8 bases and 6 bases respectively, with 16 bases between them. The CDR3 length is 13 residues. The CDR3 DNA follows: TGTGCCAGCCTGAGAACCGGGAGTCCTGAAGCTTTCTTT. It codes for CASLRTGSPEAFF.

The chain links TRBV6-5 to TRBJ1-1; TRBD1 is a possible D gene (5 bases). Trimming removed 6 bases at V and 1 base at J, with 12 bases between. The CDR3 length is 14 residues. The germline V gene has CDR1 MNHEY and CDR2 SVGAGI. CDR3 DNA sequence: TGTGCCAGCAGCTCAGGGCGGGGGAACACTGAAGCTTTCTTT. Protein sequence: CASSSGRGNTEAFF.

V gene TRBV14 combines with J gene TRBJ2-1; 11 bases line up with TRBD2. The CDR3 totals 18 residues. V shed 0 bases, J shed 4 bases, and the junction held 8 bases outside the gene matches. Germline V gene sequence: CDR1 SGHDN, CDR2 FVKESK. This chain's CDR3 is CASSQEGALAGGYNEQFF. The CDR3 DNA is TGTGCCAGCAGCCAAGAAGGGGCGCTAGCGGGGGGTTACAATGAGCAGTTCTTC.

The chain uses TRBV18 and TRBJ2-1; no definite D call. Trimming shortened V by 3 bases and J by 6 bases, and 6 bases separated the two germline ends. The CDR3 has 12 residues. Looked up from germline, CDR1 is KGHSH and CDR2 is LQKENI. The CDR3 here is CASSPSVNEQFF. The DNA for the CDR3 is TGTGCCAGCTCACCGTCCGTCAATGAGCAGTTCTTC.

CDR3 protein: CASNRQGRTEAFF. Here the CDR3 DNA reads TGTGCCAGCAACCGACAGGGCCGCACTGAAGCTTTCTTT. V is TRBV6-5 and J is TRBJ1-1, with 7 nucleotides matching TRBD1. Germline CDR1 and CDR2: MNHEY and SVGAGI. This CDR3 is built from 13 residues. With V trimmed by 7 bases and J by 4 bases, 6 bases remained unmatched.

Written as DNA, the CDR3 is TGTGCCAGCAGCCTACAAGGAGGGGCAGCGAGCGAGCAGTACTTC. Its translation: CASSLQGGAASEQYF. The rearrangement uses TRBV9 and TRBJ2-7, with D maybe TRBD2 (6 bases). The ends were cut back, 4 bases at V and 6 bases at J, with 20 bases in the middle. CDR3 length: 15 residues. CDR1 is SGDLS and CDR2 is YYNGEE in the germline V gene.

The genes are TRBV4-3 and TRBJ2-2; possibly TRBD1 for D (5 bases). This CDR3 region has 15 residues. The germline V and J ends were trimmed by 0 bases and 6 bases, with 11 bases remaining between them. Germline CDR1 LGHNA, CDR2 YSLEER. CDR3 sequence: CASSQDGRESGELFF. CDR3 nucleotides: TGCGCCAGCAGCCAAGATGGCAGGGAATCCGGGGAGCTGTTTTTT.

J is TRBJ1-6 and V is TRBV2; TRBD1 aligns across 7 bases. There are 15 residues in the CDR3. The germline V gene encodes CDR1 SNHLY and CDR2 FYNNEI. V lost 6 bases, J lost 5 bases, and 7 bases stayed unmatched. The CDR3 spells CASSEQGQNNSPLHF. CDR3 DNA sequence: TGTGCCAGCAGCGAACAGGGACAGAATAATTCACCCCTCCACTTT.

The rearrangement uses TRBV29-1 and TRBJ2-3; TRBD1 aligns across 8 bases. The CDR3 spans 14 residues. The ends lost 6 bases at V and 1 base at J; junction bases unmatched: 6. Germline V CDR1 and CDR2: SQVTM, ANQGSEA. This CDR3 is CSVRDRGGTDTQYF. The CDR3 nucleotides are TGCAGCGTCCGAGACAGGGGCGGCACAGATACGCAGTATTTT.